The present T cell receptor beta chain was sequenced within a study of T cells in localized non-small cell lung cancer. The study, taken as a whole, reports: Appearing in adjacent lung were a median about 59 of the top 100 tumor clones.

Using immunoSEQ multiplex PCR, the repertoire was profiled, and TCRdb retains in-frame clones only, with some absent. The sample lists around 2,400 clones, approximately 35% occurring once. Germline assignment: CDR1 LNHDA and CDR2 SQIVND (reference sequence). The germline V and J ends were trimmed by 9 bases and 3 bases, with 9 bases remaining between them. The CDR3 contains 12 residues. With regard to this clone: Its cognate antigen is unknown.

The sample in question was lymph node tissue, obtained before any cancer treatment. The sequence derives from a male donor at least 60 years old with stage II squamous cell lung carcinoma. This rearrangement joins TRBV19 to TRBJ1-5; no definite D call. This CDR3 is CASEQHNQPQHF. CDR3 bases: TGTGCCAGCGAACAGCACAATCAGCCCCAGCATTTT.